This is a list of T cell receptor beta chains from one sample in a study of radiation and T cells in renal cell carcinoma. Clones were read by immunoSEQ multiplex PCR, and TCRdb kept only the in-frame ones, dropping some. The sample has 9,000 or so clones, approximately 68% seen once. The starting material was tumor tissue, obtained from a patient whose treatment was nephrectomy without radiotherapy. The source is a man aged 60 to 75 with renal cell carcinoma. The conserved cysteine and the conserved F or W are not part of the CDR3 here. Each record gives: CDR3 length, V gene, J gene, clone size, CDR3 protein. The listing skips clone size in some rows; elsewhere it reads once, few, many or a size class.

>13|TRBV6-4|TRBJ2-2|-
ASSDSAGGPGELF
>12|TRBV28|TRBJ1-2|few
ASSRDTTFYGYT
>12|TRBV7-9|TRBJ2-7|few
ASSSPGVSYEQY
>12|TRBV7-3|TRBJ2-2|-
ASKLNPNTGELF
>12|TRBV5-1|TRBJ2-7|-
ASSRTGMNYEQY
>14|TRBV28|TRBJ1-3|few
ASSTQGLGIGNTIY
>12|TRBV30|TRBJ1-2|-
AWRNLGEGDGYT
>15|TRBV15|TRBJ2-5|-
ATSRGGPGQGGETQY
>10|TRBV28|TRBJ2-2|-
ASNHGVGELF
>16|TRBV7-9|TRBJ2-7|-
ASSQGTGGKRATYEQY
>11|TRBV28|TRBJ2-7|-
ASSLAFFYEQY
>14|TRBV10-3|TRBJ2-3|-
AISETGGTSTDTQY
>13|TRBV5-5|TRBJ2-7|-
ASSEQGAGPYEQY
>11|TRBV19|TRBJ1-2|-
ASRETGDGGYT
>13|TRBV30|TRBJ1-6|-
AWSGGSSYNSPLH
>10|TRBV25-1|TRBJ2-7|-
ASSQDRYEQY
>14|TRBV6-5|TRBJ1-1|-
ASSYSSRGGVTEAF
>14|TRBV5-4|TRBJ1-1|-
ASSLLGRGARTEAF
>13|TRBV15|TRBJ1-2|-
ATSATDSANYGYT
>12|TRBV9|TRBJ1-6|-
ASSVIEDNSPLH
>15|TRBV4-1|TRBJ2-1|-
ASSQVWNLRGSDEQF
>12|TRBV28|TRBJ2-7|few
ASRPQGETYEQY
>16|TRBV11-2|TRBJ2-1|once
ASSPPPGGLASYNEQF
>14|TRBV5-4|TRBJ2-1|-
ASSLERAGWGNEQF
>12|TRBV9|TRBJ1-5|-
ASSEGAGAQPQH
>15|TRBV9|TRBJ2-3|-
ASSARLAVRSTDTQY
>15|TRBV7-9|TRBJ1-3|few
ASSSAKGDWSGNTIY